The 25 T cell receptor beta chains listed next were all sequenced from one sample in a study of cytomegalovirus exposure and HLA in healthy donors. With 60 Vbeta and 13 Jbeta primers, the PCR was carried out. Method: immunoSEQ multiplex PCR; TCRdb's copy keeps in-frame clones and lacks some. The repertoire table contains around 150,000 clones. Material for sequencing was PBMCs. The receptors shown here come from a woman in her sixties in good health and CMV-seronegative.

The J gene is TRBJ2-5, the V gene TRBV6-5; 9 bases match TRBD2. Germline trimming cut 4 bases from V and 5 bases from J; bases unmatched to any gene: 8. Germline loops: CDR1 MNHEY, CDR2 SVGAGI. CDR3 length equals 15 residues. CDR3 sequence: CASSSLAGGYETQYF. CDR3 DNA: TGTGCCAGCAGTTCCTTGGCGGGAGGGTATGAGACCCAGTACTTC.

The CDR3 sequence is CASSLPQGGNQPQHF. In DNA, the CDR3 is TGTGCCAGCAGCCTACCCCAGGGGGGAAATCAGCCCCAGCATTTT. The chain is built from TRBV7-8 and TRBJ1-5; TRBD1 aligns across 7 bases. J gave up 4 bases and V 5 bases, and 8 bases lay outside the gene matches. This CDR3 contains 15 residues. Germline CDR1 reads SGHVS; CDR2 reads FQNEAQ.

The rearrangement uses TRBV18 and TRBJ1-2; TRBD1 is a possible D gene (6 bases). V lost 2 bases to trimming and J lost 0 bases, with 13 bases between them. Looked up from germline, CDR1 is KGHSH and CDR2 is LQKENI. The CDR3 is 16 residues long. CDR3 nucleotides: TGTGCCAGCTCACCAAAAACAGGGATTACTAACTATGGCTACACCTTC. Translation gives CASSPKTGITNYGYTF.

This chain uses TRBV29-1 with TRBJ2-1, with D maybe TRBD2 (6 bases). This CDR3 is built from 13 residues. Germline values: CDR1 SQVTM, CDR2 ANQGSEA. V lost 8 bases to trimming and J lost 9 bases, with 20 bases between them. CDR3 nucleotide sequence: TGCAGCCTTACTCCCGGGACTCCGACTGAGCAGTTCTTC. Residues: CSLTPGTPTEQFF.

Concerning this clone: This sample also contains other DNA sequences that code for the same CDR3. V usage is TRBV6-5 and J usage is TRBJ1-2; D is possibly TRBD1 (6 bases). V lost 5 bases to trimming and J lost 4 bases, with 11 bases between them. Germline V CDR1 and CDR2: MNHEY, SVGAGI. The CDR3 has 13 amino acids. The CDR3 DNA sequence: TGTGCCAGCAGTCGGACAGCCTCCTATGGCTACACCTTC. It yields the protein CASSRTASYGYTF.

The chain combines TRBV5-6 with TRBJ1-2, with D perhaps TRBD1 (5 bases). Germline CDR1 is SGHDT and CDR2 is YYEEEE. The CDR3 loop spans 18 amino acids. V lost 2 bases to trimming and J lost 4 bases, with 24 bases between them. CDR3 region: CASSFRVVRGFVSYGYTF. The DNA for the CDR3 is TGTGCCAGCAGCTTTCGTGTCGTTAGGGGCTTCGTCTCCTATGGCTACACCTTC.

The CDR3, as DNA: TGTGCCATCAGTGGGCCCCCCGGACTAGCGGGAGTCGAGACCCAGTACTTC. Encoded protein: CAISGPPGLAGVETQYF. V gene TRBV10-3 combines with J gene TRBJ2-5; 13 nucleotides match TRBD2. This CDR3 contains 17 residues. The germline CDR1 and CDR2 sequences are ENHRY and SYGVKD. Trimming took 4 bases from V and 5 from J; bases not matched to a gene: 10.

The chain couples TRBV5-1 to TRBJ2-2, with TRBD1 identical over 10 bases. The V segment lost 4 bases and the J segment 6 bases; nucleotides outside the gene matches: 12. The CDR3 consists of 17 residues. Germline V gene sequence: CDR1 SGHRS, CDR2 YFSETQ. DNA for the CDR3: TGCGCCAGCAGCGATACCCCCGGGACAGGGGATCCCGGGGAGCTGTTTTTT. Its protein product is CASSDTPGTGDPGELFF.

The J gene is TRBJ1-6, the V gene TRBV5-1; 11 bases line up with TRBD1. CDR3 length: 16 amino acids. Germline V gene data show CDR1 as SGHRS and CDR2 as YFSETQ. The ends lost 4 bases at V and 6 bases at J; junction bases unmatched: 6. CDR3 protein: CASSLGGQGANSPLHF. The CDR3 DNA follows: TGCGCCAGCAGCCTTGGCGGACAGGGGGCTAATTCACCCCTCCACTTT.

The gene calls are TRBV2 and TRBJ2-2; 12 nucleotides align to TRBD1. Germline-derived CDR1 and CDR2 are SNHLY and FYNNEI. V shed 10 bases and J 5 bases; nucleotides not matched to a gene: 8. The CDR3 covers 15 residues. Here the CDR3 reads CAKQGQGAYTGELFF. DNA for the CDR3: TGTGCCAAACAGGGACAGGGGGCTTATACCGGGGAGCTGTTTTTT.

In nucleotides, the CDR3 is TGCGCCAGCAGCCAAGAGTATAGCAATCAGCCCCAGCATTTT. Translated: CASSQEYSNQPQHF. The chain couples TRBV4-3 to TRBJ1-5; unclear D gene. The CDR3 has 14 amino acids. Germline V gene lookup returns CDR1 LGHNA and CDR2 YSLEER. V lost 0 bases and J lost 0, with 3 bases in between.

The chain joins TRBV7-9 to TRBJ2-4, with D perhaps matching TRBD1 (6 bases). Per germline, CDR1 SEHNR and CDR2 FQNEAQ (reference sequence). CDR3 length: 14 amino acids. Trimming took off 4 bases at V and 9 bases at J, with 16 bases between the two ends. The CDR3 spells CASSWGQGGGIQYF. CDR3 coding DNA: TGTGCCAGCAGCTGGGGACAAGGTGGTGGCATTCAGTACTTC.

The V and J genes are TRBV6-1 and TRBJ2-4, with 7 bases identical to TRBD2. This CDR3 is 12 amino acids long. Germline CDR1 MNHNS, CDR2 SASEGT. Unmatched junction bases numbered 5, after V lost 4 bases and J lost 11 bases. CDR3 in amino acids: CASSARDYFQYF. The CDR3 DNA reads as TGTGCCAGCAGTGCCCGGGACTACTTTCAGTACTTC.

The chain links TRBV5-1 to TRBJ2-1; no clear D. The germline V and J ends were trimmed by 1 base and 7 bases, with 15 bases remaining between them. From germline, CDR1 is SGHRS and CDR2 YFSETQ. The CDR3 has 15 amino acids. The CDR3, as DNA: TGCGCCAGCAGCTTGCGCGCGACTCCCGATAATGAGCAGTTCTTC. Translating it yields CASSLRATPDNEQFF.

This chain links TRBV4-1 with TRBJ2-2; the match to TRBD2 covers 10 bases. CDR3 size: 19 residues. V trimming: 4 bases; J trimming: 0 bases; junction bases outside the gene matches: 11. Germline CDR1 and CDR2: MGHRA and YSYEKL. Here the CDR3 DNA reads TGCGCCAGCAGCCCGATGAGGCTAGCGGGGGTTTCGAACACCGGGGAGCTGTTTTTT. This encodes CASSPMRLAGVSNTGELFF.

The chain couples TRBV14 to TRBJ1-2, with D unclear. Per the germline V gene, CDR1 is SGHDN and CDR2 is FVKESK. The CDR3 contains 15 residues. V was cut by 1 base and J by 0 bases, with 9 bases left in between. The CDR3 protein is CASSQGGRSNYGYTF. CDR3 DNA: TGTGCCAGCAGCCAAGGAGGGAGGTCTAACTATGGCTACACCTTC.

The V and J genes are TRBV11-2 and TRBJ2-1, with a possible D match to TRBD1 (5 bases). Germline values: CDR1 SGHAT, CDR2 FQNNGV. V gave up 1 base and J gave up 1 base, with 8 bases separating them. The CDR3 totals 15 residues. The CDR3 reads CASSLVPGSYNEQFF. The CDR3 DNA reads TGTGCCAGCAGCTTAGTTCCAGGGTCCTACAATGAGCAGTTCTTC. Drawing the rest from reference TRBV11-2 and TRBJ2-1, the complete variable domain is EAGVAQSPRYKIIEKRQSVAFWCNPISGHATLYWYQQILGQGPKLLIQFQNNGVVDDSQLPKDRFSAERLKGVDSTLKIQPAKLEDSAVYLCASSLVPGSYNEQFFGPGTRLTVL.

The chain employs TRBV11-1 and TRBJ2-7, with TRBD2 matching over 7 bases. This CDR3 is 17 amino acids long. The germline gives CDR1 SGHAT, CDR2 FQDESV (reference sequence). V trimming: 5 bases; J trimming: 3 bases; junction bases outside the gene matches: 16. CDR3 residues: CASSLRRGLGEDYEQYF. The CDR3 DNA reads TGTGCCAGCAGCCTACGCCGCGGACTAGGGGAAGACTACGAGCAGTACTTC.

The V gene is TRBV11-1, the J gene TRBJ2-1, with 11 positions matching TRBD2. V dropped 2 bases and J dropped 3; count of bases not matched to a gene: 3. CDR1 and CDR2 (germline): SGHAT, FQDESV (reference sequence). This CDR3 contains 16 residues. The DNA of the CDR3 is TGTGCCAGCAGCTTATACCTAGCGGGAGGCTACAATGAGCAGTTCTTC. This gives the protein CASSLYLAGGYNEQFF.

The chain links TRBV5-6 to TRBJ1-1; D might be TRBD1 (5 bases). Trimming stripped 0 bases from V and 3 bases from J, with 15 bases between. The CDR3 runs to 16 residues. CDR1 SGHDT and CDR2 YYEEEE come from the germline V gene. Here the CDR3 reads CASSLGNRGLYTEAFF. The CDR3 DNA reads TGTGCCAGCAGCTTGGGGAATAGGGGACTGTACACTGAAGCTTTCTTT.

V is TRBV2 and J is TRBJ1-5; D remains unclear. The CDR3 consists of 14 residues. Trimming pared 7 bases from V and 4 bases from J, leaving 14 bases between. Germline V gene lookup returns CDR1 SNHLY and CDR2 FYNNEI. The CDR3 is CASTATTANQPQHF. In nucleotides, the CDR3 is TGTGCCAGCACCGCGACAACGGCTAATCAGCCCCAGCATTTT.

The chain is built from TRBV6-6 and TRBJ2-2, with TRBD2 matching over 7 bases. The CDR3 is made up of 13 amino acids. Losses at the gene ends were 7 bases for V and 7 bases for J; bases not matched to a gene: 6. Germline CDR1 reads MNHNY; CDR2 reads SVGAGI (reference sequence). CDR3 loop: CASNLREGGELFF. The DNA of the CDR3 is TGTGCCAGCAATCTGAGGGAGGGCGGGGAGCTGTTTTTT.

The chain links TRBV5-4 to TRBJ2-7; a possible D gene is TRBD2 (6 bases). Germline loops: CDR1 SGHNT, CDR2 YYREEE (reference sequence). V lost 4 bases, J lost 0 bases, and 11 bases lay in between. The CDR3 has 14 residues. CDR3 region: CASSVTGVSYEQYF. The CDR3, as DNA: TGTGCCAGCAGCGTGACGGGAGTCTCCTACGAGCAGTACTTC.

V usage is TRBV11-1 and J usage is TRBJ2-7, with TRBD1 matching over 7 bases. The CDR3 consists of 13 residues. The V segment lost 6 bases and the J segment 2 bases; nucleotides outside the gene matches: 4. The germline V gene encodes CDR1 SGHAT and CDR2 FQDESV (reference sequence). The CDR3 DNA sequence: TGTGCCAGCAGTTACAGGGGTGCCTACGAGCAGTACTTC. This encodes CASSYRGAYEQYF.

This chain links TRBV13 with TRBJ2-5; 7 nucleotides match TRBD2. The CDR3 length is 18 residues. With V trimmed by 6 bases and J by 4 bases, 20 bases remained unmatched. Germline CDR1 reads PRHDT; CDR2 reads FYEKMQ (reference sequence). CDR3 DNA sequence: TGTGCCAGCAGTCCCGACTCCCTTGCGGGAGCGGTAGGAGAGACCCAGTACTTC. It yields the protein CASSPDSLAGAVGETQYF.